The rows below give T cell receptor beta chains drawn from one sample of a study of breast tumors, draining lymph nodes, adjacent tissues. TCRdb used MiXCR to reprocess the multiplex PCR reads, holding one entry per CDR3 protein. The table includes 150,000 to 200,000 distinct CDR3 sequences, 30% to 35% detected once. The sample consisted of axillary lymph node tissue. The receptors here all came from a female donor with breast cancer. Some clones in this sample may be carry-over from other donors' samples. CDR3s include the opening cysteine and the closing phenylalanine or tryptophan. A D gene is named only where the DNA matches it firmly. Some rows have no size entry. The others give once, few or many, or a class for an expanded clone.

abundance: few; d_gene: .; v_gene: TRBV27; j_gene: TRBJ2-5; CDR3nt: TGTGCCAGCAGTTTGACTTCTAGCGCCCCGCTAGAGACCCAGTACTTC; CDR3aa: CASSLTSSAPLETQYF
abundance: .; d_gene: .; v_gene: TRBV12-3/TRBV12-4; j_gene: TRBJ2-6; CDR3nt: TGTGCCAGCAGTCTTTATGGGGCCAACGTCCTGACTTTC; CDR3aa: CASSLYGANVLTF
abundance: many; d_gene: .; v_gene: TRBV12-3/TRBV12-4; j_gene: TRBJ2-5; CDR3nt: TGTGCCAGCAGCCCCCGGACGTACCAAGAGACCCAGTACTTC; CDR3aa: CASSPRTYQETQYF
abundance: many; d_gene: .; v_gene: TRBV5-1; j_gene: TRBJ2-3; CDR3nt: TGCGCCAGCAGCTTGGGACCCAACACAGATACGCAGTATTTT; CDR3aa: CASSLGPNTDTQYF
abundance: .; d_gene: .; v_gene: TRBV6-5; j_gene: TRBJ1-1; CDR3nt: TGTGCCAGCAGTCACTACAGGGCGAACACTGAAGCTTTCTTT; CDR3aa: CASSHYRANTEAFF
abundance: many; d_gene: TRBD2; v_gene: TRBV20-1; j_gene: TRBJ2-5; CDR3nt: TGCAGTGCTAAGAAGCGGGGGGGCCTATTTGAGACCCAGTACTTC; CDR3aa: CSAKKRGGLFETQYF
abundance: few; d_gene: .; v_gene: TRBV7-6; j_gene: TRBJ1-1; CDR3nt: TGTGCCAGCAGCTTCAACAGGGATGCCACTGAAGCTTTCTTT; CDR3aa: CASSFNRDATEAFF
abundance: .; d_gene: .; v_gene: TRBV27; j_gene: TRBJ2-6; CDR3nt: TGTGCCAGCAGTTTATCGAGCACCGGGGCCAACGTCCTGACTTTC; CDR3aa: CASSLSSTGANVLTF
abundance: many; d_gene: TRBD1; v_gene: TRBV5-1; j_gene: TRBJ2-3; CDR3nt: TGCGCCAGCAGCCGAGGGACAGTGAGTTGGGGGGATACGCAGTATTTT; CDR3aa: CASSRGTVSWGDTQYF
abundance: .; d_gene: .; v_gene: TRBV2; j_gene: TRBJ1-1; CDR3nt: TGTGCCAGCAGCGGTGACAAGCCCACTGAAGCTTTCTTT; CDR3aa: CASSGDKPTEAFF
abundance: .; d_gene: TRBD1; v_gene: TRBV6-6; j_gene: TRBJ1-4; CDR3nt: TGTGCCAGCAGGCCTACACGGGGGACAGGGGGGTACAATGAAAAACTGTTTTTT; CDR3aa: CASRPTRGTGGYNEKLFF
abundance: .; d_gene: .; v_gene: TRBV7-9; j_gene: TRBJ1-1; CDR3nt: TGTGCCAGCAGCTTAGCGCTGGGTAAGAACACTGAAGCTTTCTTT; CDR3aa: CASSLALGKNTEAFF
abundance: .; d_gene: TRBD2; v_gene: TRBV11-1; j_gene: TRBJ2-7; CDR3nt: TGTGCCAGCAGCGAGGGACTAGCGGGAGCCCTCTACGAGCAGTACTTC; CDR3aa: CASSEGLAGALYEQYF
abundance: .; d_gene: .; v_gene: TRBV9; j_gene: TRBJ2-1; CDR3nt: TGTGCCAGCAGCGTAGACGACATTTGGGAGGATGAGCAGTTCTTC; CDR3aa: CASSVDDIWEDEQFF
abundance: many; d_gene: TRBD1; v_gene: TRBV6-5; j_gene: TRBJ1-5; CDR3nt: TGTGCCAGCAGAAAGTCGACAGGGTACAATCAGCCCCAGCATTTT; CDR3aa: CASRKSTGYNQPQHF
abundance: many; d_gene: .; v_gene: TRBV7-9; j_gene: TRBJ1-6; CDR3nt: TGTGCCAGCAGTCCATGGGGGAACGATAATTCACCCCTCCACTTT; CDR3aa: CASSPWGNDNSPLHF
abundance: .; d_gene: .; v_gene: TRBV5-1; j_gene: TRBJ2-5; CDR3nt: TGCGCCAGCAGCGACGGGTTAGGAGAGACCCAGTACTTC; CDR3aa: CASSDGLGETQYF
abundance: many; d_gene: TRBD2; v_gene: TRBV12-3/TRBV12-4; j_gene: TRBJ2-1; CDR3nt: TGTGCCAGCAGTTTCTCTAGCGGGGGGGCCCACAATGAGCAGTTCTTC; CDR3aa: CASSFSSGGAHNEQFF
abundance: many; d_gene: TRBD1; v_gene: TRBV10-3; j_gene: TRBJ1-5; CDR3nt: TGTGCCATCAGTAGCGGGACAGGTTTACAGCAGCCCCAGCATTTT; CDR3aa: CAISSGTGLQQPQHF
abundance: many; d_gene: TRBD1; v_gene: TRBV10-3; j_gene: TRBJ1-2; CDR3nt: TGTGCCATCAGTAATACCGGGACAGGGGGCCATGGCTACACCTTC; CDR3aa: CAISNTGTGGHGYTF
abundance: .; d_gene: TRBD1; v_gene: TRBV18; j_gene: TRBJ2-1; CDR3nt: TGTGCCAGCTCACTGAGGGGACAGGTCAACTCCTACAATGAGCAGTTCTTC; CDR3aa: CASSLRGQVNSYNEQFF
abundance: many; d_gene: TRBD2; v_gene: TRBV19; j_gene: TRBJ2-1; CDR3nt: TGTTCCTCGGGTCGCGGGAGAGGTACTTCGGATGAGCAGTTCTTC; CDR3aa: CSSGRGRGTSDEQFF
abundance: many; d_gene: .; v_gene: TRBV7-6; j_gene: TRBJ1-3; CDR3nt: TGTGCCAGCAGCTTAAGGTCTAGGGCAGATGGAAACACCATATATTTT; CDR3aa: CASSLRSRADGNTIYF
abundance: many; d_gene: .; v_gene: TRBV30; j_gene: TRBJ2-1; CDR3nt: TGTGCCTGGAGTCAACTGGGGGACAATGAGCAGTTCTTC; CDR3aa: CAWSQLGDNEQFF
abundance: many; d_gene: .; v_gene: TRBV10-3; j_gene: TRBJ2-3; CDR3nt: TGTGCCATCAGTGAGTCAGCGGCAGATACGCAGTATTTT; CDR3aa: CAISESAADTQYF
abundance: many; d_gene: .; v_gene: TRBV10-3; j_gene: TRBJ2-6; CDR3nt: TGTGCCATCAGTACCTATCCGGGCCTCCTTCCCAACTCTGGGGCCAACGTCCTGACTTTC; CDR3aa: CAISTYPGLLPNSGANVLTF
abundance: .; d_gene: TRBD2; v_gene: TRBV29-1; j_gene: TRBJ2-1; CDR3nt: TGCAGCGTAGCGCGCGGGGGGGTCGATGAGCAGTTCTTC; CDR3aa: CSVARGGVDEQFF
abundance: .; d_gene: .; v_gene: TRBV5-1; j_gene: TRBJ1-2; CDR3nt: TGCGCCAGCAGCTTGGTGGTAGGGAGCAACTATGGCTACACCTTC; CDR3aa: CASSLVVGSNYGYTF
abundance: .; d_gene: TRBD1; v_gene: TRBV5-1; j_gene: TRBJ1-4; CDR3nt: TGCGCCAGCAGCTTGGCGTACAGGGGTTCTGAAAAACTGTTTTTT; CDR3aa: CASSLAYRGSEKLFF
abundance: many; d_gene: .; v_gene: TRBV7-3; j_gene: TRBJ2-2; CDR3nt: TGTGCCAGCAGCTTAAACCCTGGGGCAGGGGAGCTGTTTTTT; CDR3aa: CASSLNPGAGELFF
abundance: once; d_gene: .; v_gene: TRBV7-2; j_gene: TRBJ2-3; CDR3nt: TGTGCCAGCAGTAGTTTCTACAGGGAAGGATTAGGAGATACGCAGTATTTT; CDR3aa: CASSSFYREGLGDTQYF
abundance: .; d_gene: .; v_gene: TRBV25-1; j_gene: TRBJ2-2; CDR3nt: TGTGCCAGCACAAGAGGGTCTAGCGTGCGTTCTGATGGGGCCGGGGAGCTGTTTTTT; CDR3aa: CASTRGSSVRSDGAGELFF
abundance: .; d_gene: .; v_gene: TRBV6-2/TRBV6-3; j_gene: TRBJ2-5; CDR3nt: TGTGCCAGCAGTCCAGACGGTGTACTCGAGACCCAGTACTTC; CDR3aa: CASSPDGVLETQYF
abundance: .; d_gene: .; v_gene: TRBV7-9; j_gene: TRBJ2-4; CDR3nt: TGTGCCAGCAGCTTGATCTCAGGGGCCACATCCAAAAACATTCAGTACTTC; CDR3aa: CASSLISGATSKNIQYF
abundance: .; d_gene: TRBD2; v_gene: TRBV11-3; j_gene: TRBJ2-1; CDR3nt: TGTGCCAGCAGCTCCGGGGGGGCTGCGGATGAGCAGTTCTTC; CDR3aa: CASSSGGAADEQFF
abundance: many; d_gene: .; v_gene: TRBV5-5; j_gene: TRBJ2-6; CDR3nt: TGTGCCAGCAGCTTGGCACAGCCTGGGGCCAACGTCCTGACTTTC; CDR3aa: CASSLAQPGANVLTF
abundance: few; d_gene: TRBD2; v_gene: TRBV28; j_gene: TRBJ2-7; CDR3nt: TGTGCCAGCAGCGAGACTAGCGGGGGAGTACAATACGAGCAGTACTTC; CDR3aa: CASSETSGGVQYEQYF
abundance: many; d_gene: TRBD1; v_gene: TRBV6-5; j_gene: TRBJ1-3; CDR3nt: TGTGCCAGCAGAAAAAAACAGGGGATTTCAGGAAACACCATATATTTT; CDR3aa: CASRKKQGISGNTIYF
abundance: many; d_gene: .; v_gene: TRBV5-5; j_gene: TRBJ2-3; CDR3nt: TGTGCCAGCAGCTCACAATTAAGGGTATCGGCAGATACGCAGTATTTT; CDR3aa: CASSSQLRVSADTQYF
abundance: many; d_gene: TRBD1; v_gene: TRBV4-1; j_gene: TRBJ2-7; CDR3nt: TGCGCCAGCAGCCAAGACCCCACCAGACAGGGGGCAGTGTACGAGCAGTACTTC; CDR3aa: CASSQDPTRQGAVYEQYF
abundance: many; d_gene: .; v_gene: TRBV4-1; j_gene: TRBJ2-3; CDR3nt: TGCGCCAGCAGCCACGGGGGAGATACGCAGTATTTT; CDR3aa: CASSHGGDTQYF
abundance: many; d_gene: TRBD2; v_gene: TRBV20-1; j_gene: TRBJ2-5; CDR3nt: TGCAGTGCTAGAGACCCCACGGGCGGGGGAGAGACCCAGTACTTC; CDR3aa: CSARDPTGGGETQYF
abundance: many; d_gene: .; v_gene: TRBV18; j_gene: TRBJ2-5; CDR3nt: TGTGCCAGCTCACTAACGGGCACCGGGACGGTTCAAGAGACCCAGTACTTC; CDR3aa: CASSLTGTGTVQETQYF
abundance: .; d_gene: TRBD2; v_gene: TRBV20-1; j_gene: TRBJ2-5; CDR3nt: TGCAGTGCTAGATACTCAGCGGGGGAGACCCAGTACTTC; CDR3aa: CSARYSAGETQYF
abundance: many; d_gene: .; v_gene: TRBV6-5; j_gene: TRBJ1-6; CDR3nt: TGTGCCAGCAGTTACTCTGCTTCACCCCTCCACTTT; CDR3aa: CASSYSASPLHF
abundance: .; d_gene: TRBD1; v_gene: TRBV7-2; j_gene: TRBJ2-5; CDR3nt: TGTGCCAGCAGCTTATCAGGGGGAAGAGAGACCCAGTACTTC; CDR3aa: CASSLSGGRETQYF
abundance: many; d_gene: .; v_gene: TRBV3-1; j_gene: TRBJ1-6; CDR3nt: TGTGCCAGCAGCCAAGATCCCCGGACACGTTATAATTCACCCCTCCACTTT; CDR3aa: CASSQDPRTRYNSPLHF
abundance: .; d_gene: .; v_gene: TRBV3-2; j_gene: TRBJ2-7; CDR3nt: TGTGCCAGCATCCAGGGGGGCGCCTACGAGCAGTACTTC; CDR3aa: CASIQGGAYEQYF
abundance: many; d_gene: TRBD1; v_gene: TRBV11-3; j_gene: TRBJ2-5; CDR3nt: TGTGCCAGCAGCTTCGGACAGGGGAAGGGGGAGACCCAGTACTTC; CDR3aa: CASSFGQGKGETQYF
abundance: many; d_gene: TRBD2; v_gene: TRBV20-1; j_gene: TRBJ2-7; CDR3nt: TGCAGTGCCCCCCCCCCCAGCGGGAGGTACGAGCAGTACTTC; CDR3aa: CSAPPPSGRYEQYF
abundance: .; d_gene: .; v_gene: TRBV29-1; j_gene: TRBJ2-6; CDR3nt: .; CDR3aa: CSVEGGTGDGYTFGSGANVLTF
abundance: .; d_gene: TRBD2; v_gene: TRBV19; j_gene: TRBJ2-3; CDR3nt: TGTGCCAGTAGGTGGACTAGCGGGAGGATAGATACGCAGTATTTT; CDR3aa: CASRWTSGRIDTQYF
abundance: many; d_gene: TRBD2; v_gene: TRBV7-9; j_gene: TRBJ2-2; CDR3nt: TGTGCCAGCAGCTCCCCTCCAGCGGGACGTAACACCGGGGAGCTGTTTTTT; CDR3aa: CASSSPPAGRNTGELFF
abundance: many; d_gene: TRBD2; v_gene: TRBV7-9; j_gene: TRBJ2-3; CDR3nt: TGTGCCAGCAGCTGGATCCTAGCGGGGGGGCCAAGAGATACGCAGTATTTT; CDR3aa: CASSWILAGGPRDTQYF